The sequence of this T cell receptor beta chain was determined in a study of T-cell reconstitution after alpha-beta-depleted transplantation in children. Construction of the TCRbeta library involved unique molecular identifiers. TCRdb reprocessed the PCR reads with MiXCR, giving one entry per CDR3 protein. The sample shows about 980,000 distinct CDR3 sequences, under 30% of them seen only once. Germline lookup yields CDR1 SGHTA and CDR2 FQGNSA. The length of the CDR3 is 15 residues. V lost 4 bases, J lost 11 bases, and 14 bases stayed unmatched. Study findings and constraints: After one year, T-cell counts and TCRbeta diversity mostly came from new T cells. Several hundred expanded graft clones reportedly were the source of alpha-beta T cells about two months after transplant.

On this clonotype itself: The antigen remains undetermined.

This sequence was found in a boy in the first two years of life who had a stem cell transplant for SCID, so the T cells may come from the graft donor. The rearrangement uses TRBV7-2 and TRBJ2-3; 8 bases line up with TRBD2. This material consisted of PBMCs, mostly from graft donor cells, taken 360 days after TCRalphabeta/CD19-depleted stem cell transplant. CDR3 DNA: TGTGCCAGCAGCTCGTTGTCCGGGGGGGCTTCCTTGCAGTATTTT. Amino acid sequence: CASSSLSGGASLQYF.